Shown below are 30 T cell receptor beta chains from a single sample sequenced in a study of blood T cell repertoires in COVID-19. Clones were read by immunoSEQ multiplex PCR, and TCRdb kept only the in-frame ones, dropping some. The sample contains about 200,000 clones, approximately 86% of which appear only once. What was sequenced was peripheral blood. The receptors were gathered from a man in his 60s with acute or convalescent COVID-19.

The genes are TRBV28 and TRBJ1-2; a weak D match, TRBD1 (5 bases). Per germline, CDR1 MDHEN and CDR2 SYDVKM. Trimming stripped 1 base from V and 4 bases from J, with 16 bases between. The CDR3 loop spans 16 amino acids. The CDR3 protein is CASSLFPHDSLYGYTF. In DNA form, the CDR3 reads TGTGCCAGCAGTTTATTCCCACATGACAGCCTCTATGGCTACACCTTC.

V usage is TRBV4-1 and J usage is TRBJ2-5, with 9 bases matching TRBD1. Germline CDR1 reads MGHRA; CDR2 reads YSYEKL. The CDR3 is 18 residues long. V lost 0 bases and J lost 4; bases outside the gene matches: 12. The CDR3 loop reads CASSQDIRGDRVIETQYF. The CDR3 bases are TGCGCCAGCAGCCAAGATATTCGGGGGGACAGGGTCATAGAGACCCAGTACTTC.

The chain couples TRBV9 to TRBJ1-2; D uncertain. The CDR3 sequence is 15 residues long. The V end lost 2 bases, the J end lost 1 base, and 12 bases lay between the germline ends. Germline values: CDR1 SGDLS, CDR2 YYNGEE. The CDR3 bases are TGTGCCAGCAGCGTGGGGAGGTCAAATAACTATGGCTACACCTTC. It is translated as CASSVGRSNNYGYTF.

The rearrangement joins TRBV19 to TRBJ1-4, with D tentatively TRBD1 (5 bases). The germline V and J ends were trimmed by 3 bases and 5 bases, with 13 bases remaining between them. CDR3 length: 15 amino acids. The germline V gene encodes CDR1 LNHDA and CDR2 SQIVND (reference sequence). For the CDR3, the DNA is TGTGCCAGTAGTATGTCCAGGGCCGTCAATGAAAAACTGTTTTTT. Amino acid sequence: CASSMSRAVNEKLFF.

This chain links TRBV6-5 with TRBJ2-7; tentatively, D is TRBD1 (5 bases). The CDR3 has 13 residues. CDR1 MNHEY and CDR2 SVGAGI come from the germline V gene. V lost 7 bases, J lost 0 bases, and 10 bases lay in between. This chain's CDR3 is CASTAGYSYEQYF. CDR3 nucleotide sequence: TGTGCCAGCACCGCAGGGTACTCCTACGAGCAGTACTTC.

The chain is built from TRBV6-5 and TRBJ1-2; no definite D call. V gave up 4 bases and J gave up 5 bases, with 11 bases separating them. The V gene's germline CDR1 is MNHEY and CDR2 SVGAGI. This CDR3 contains 13 residues. The CDR3 DNA reads TGTGCCAGCAGTTTCGAGTCCGGGTATGGCTACACCTTC. Protein product: CASSFESGYGYTF.

The chain carries TRBV7-9 and TRBJ1-3, with D unclear. V was clipped by 4 bases and J by 1 base, with 11 bases between them. This CDR3 contains 15 residues. Germline loops: CDR1 SEHNR, CDR2 FQNEAQ (reference sequence). The CDR3 region is CASSSFRGSGNTIYF. DNA for the CDR3: TGTGCCAGCAGCTCCTTTCGCGGTTCTGGAAACACCATATATTTT.

The rearrangement uses TRBV18 and TRBJ2-2; D not resolved. V was clipped by 5 bases and J by 0 bases, with 10 bases between them. The germline V gene encodes CDR1 KGHSH and CDR2 LQKENI. CDR3 size: 15 residues. The CDR3 loop reads CASSSGQTNTGELFF. Here the CDR3 DNA reads TGTGCCAGCTCAAGTGGGCAGACGAACACCGGGGAGCTGTTTTTT.

J is TRBJ2-7 and V is TRBV7-2, with 8 bases matching TRBD2. V dropped 5 bases and J dropped 4; count of bases not matched to a gene: 10. The length of the CDR3 is 15 residues. Germline CDR1 and CDR2: SGHTA and FQGNSA. The CDR3 is CASSPGGAKSYEQYF. CDR3 coding DNA: TGTGCCAGCAGCCCCGGGGGGGCGAAGAGTTACGAGCAGTACTTC.

V usage is TRBV13 and J usage is TRBJ2-3, with 10 bases that match TRBD2. Germline CDR1 reads PRHDT; CDR2 reads FYEKMQ (reference sequence). This CDR3 has 16 residues. After removal of 5 bases from V and 6 bases from J, the junction contained 11 bases not matched to a gene. The CDR3 bases are TGTGCCAGCAGCCCTCTAGCGGGGGCCAACCTGGATACGCAGTATTTT. Encoded protein: CASSPLAGANLDTQYF.

This chain links TRBV2 with TRBJ2-1, with a weak D call TRBD1 (7 bases). Trimming stripped 3 bases from V and 2 bases from J, with 11 bases between. CDR1 SNHLY and CDR2 FYNNEI come from the germline V gene. This CDR3 has 15 amino acids. In nucleotides, the CDR3 is TGTGCCAGCAGTGAGGGCAGGGGGGCCTACAATGAGCAGTTCTTC. It codes for CASSEGRGAYNEQFF.

V gene TRBV6-5 combines with J gene TRBJ2-1, with D tentatively TRBD1 (5 bases). V gave up 6 bases and J gave up 5 bases, with 14 bases separating them. The V gene's germline CDR1 is MNHEY and CDR2 SVGAGI. This CDR3 is built from 14 residues. The CDR3 region has the DNA TGTGCCAGCAGGAGGTCCAGGGAAAACAATGAGCAGTTCTTC. Its protein product is CASRRSRENNEQFF.

J is TRBJ1-1 and V is TRBV6-6, with D perhaps TRBD1 (6 bases). This CDR3 region has 16 residues. Germline V gives CDR1 MNHNY, CDR2 SVGAGI (reference sequence). Trimming removed 2 bases at V and 0 bases at J, with 13 bases between. This CDR3 reads CASSYGPGVMNTEAFF. The CDR3 DNA reads TGTGCCAGCAGTTACGGGCCAGGGGTGATGAACACTGAAGCTTTCTTT.

This clone appeared a few times. The rearrangement joins TRBV7-2 to TRBJ1-5; D uncertain. CDR1 and CDR2 from the germline V gene are SGHTA and FQGNSA. V dropped 1 base and J dropped 1 base, with 14 bases sitting between them. The CDR3 runs to 17 residues. The CDR3 coding sequence is TGTGCCAGCAGCTTAGGAGTGGTCGGTTTGAGCAATCAGCCCCAGCATTTT. The encoded protein is CASSLGVVGLSNQPQHF.

The rearrangement joins TRBV4-2 to TRBJ1-2; D ambiguous. In germline, CDR1 is LGHNA, CDR2 YNFKEQ. The CDR3 sequence is 14 residues long. The V gene lost 0 bases and the J gene lost 7 bases, with 12 bases spanning the gap. The CDR3 is CASSQDRRDSGYTF. The CDR3 DNA is TGTGCCAGCAGCCAAGATCGACGGGATAGTGGCTACACCTTC.

J is TRBJ2-3 and V is TRBV24-1; D is unresolved. CDR3 length: 13 residues. In germline, CDR1 is KGHDR, CDR2 SFDVKD. V was shortened by 8 bases and J by 1 base, with 9 bases between the two germline ends. The CDR3 nucleotides read TGTGCCACCAATCCCCGGGGCACAGATACGCAGTATTTT. Amino acids: CATNPRGTDTQYF.

The chain employs TRBV7-2 and TRBJ2-5; TRBD2 agrees at 12 bases. The ends lost 8 bases at V and 5 bases at J; junction bases unmatched: 6. There are 14 residues in the CDR3. CDR1 is SGHTA and CDR2 is FQGNSA in the germline V gene. The CDR3 DNA reads TGTGCCAGCCTAGCGGGGGGGTTCCAGGAGACCCAGTACTTC. It codes for CASLAGGFQETQYF.

The V gene is TRBV18, the J gene TRBJ1-2; D remains ambiguous. Per germline, CDR1 KGHSH and CDR2 LQKENI. The CDR3 runs 15 residues. Trimming stripped 1 base from V and 6 bases from J, with 15 bases between. CDR3 residues: CASSPLPEGGHGYTF. Here the CDR3 DNA reads TGTGCCAGCTCACCACTCCCCGAGGGCGGCCATGGCTACACCTTC.

J is TRBJ2-7 and V is TRBV6-5; 8 bases match TRBD2. The germline V gene encodes CDR1 MNHEY and CDR2 SVGAGI. CDR3 length: 15 residues. J was trimmed by 0 bases and V by 7 bases; bases with no gene match: 8. In DNA form, the CDR3 reads TGTGCCAGCACCCCGGGGGGGGCCTTCTCCTACGAGCAGTACTTC. It is translated as CASTPGGAFSYEQYF.

V is TRBV6-5 and J is TRBJ2-2; 8 bases fit TRBD1. CDR1 is MNHEY and CDR2 is SVGAGI in the germline V gene. The length of the CDR3 is 15 residues. V shed 5 bases and J 4 bases; nucleotides not matched to a gene: 6. CDR3: CASSIQGVGTGELFF. The CDR3 nucleotides read TGTGCCAGCAGTATACAGGGGGTCGGCACCGGGGAGCTGTTTTTT.

J is TRBJ2-1 and V is TRBV7-2; D is unclear. This CDR3 contains 16 residues. V was pared by 4 bases and J by 0 bases, with 13 bases between. CDR1 is SGHTA and CDR2 is FQGNSA in the germline V gene. The CDR3 protein is CASSSSPKSSYNEQFF. In DNA, the CDR3 is TGTGCCAGCAGCTCATCCCCCAAGAGCTCCTACAATGAGCAGTTCTTC. The full variable domain, rest sourced from reference TRBV7-2 and TRBJ2-1, is GAGVSQSPSNKVTEKGKDVELRCDPISGHTALYWYRQSLGQGLEFLIYFQGNSAPDKSGLPSDRFSAERTGGSVSTLTIQRTQQEDSAVYLCASSSSPKSSYNEQFFGPGTRLTVL.

The CDR3 DNA is TGTGCCAGCAGTTACTCGATGATAACAGGGGGCGAGCAGTACTTC. Translation gives CASSYSMITGGEQYF. The genes are TRBV6-5 and TRBJ2-7; TRBD1 aligns across 8 bases. The CDR3 is 15 residues long. The V segment lost 0 bases and the J segment 6 bases; nucleotides outside the gene matches: 7. Germline CDR1 and CDR2: MNHEY and SVGAGI.

The chain is built from TRBV19 and TRBJ2-7, with 7 bases lining up with TRBD1. V lost 5 bases, J lost 5 bases, and 3 bases stayed unmatched. This CDR3 spans 12 amino acids. Germline lookup yields CDR1 LNHDA and CDR2 SQIVND (reference sequence). In DNA form, the CDR3 reads TGTGCCAGTAGTCCCCAGGGGGACGAGCAGTACTTC. Translation gives CASSPQGDEQYF.

The J gene is TRBJ2-2, the V gene TRBV11-2, with D maybe TRBD1 (5 bases). V was pared by 1 base and J by 4 bases, with 10 bases between. Germline V gene lookup returns CDR1 SGHAT and CDR2 FQNNGV. This CDR3 has 15 residues. CDR3 loop: CASSLAGSGTGELFF. CDR3 nucleotides: TGTGCCAGCAGCTTAGCAGGGTCCGGCACCGGGGAGCTGTTTTTT.

Concerning this clone itself: The same CDR3 is also encoded by other DNA sequences in this sample. The rearrangement joins TRBV3-1 (or the pseudogene TRBV3-2) to TRBJ1-5, with D perhaps matching TRBD1 (5 bases). CDR1 and CDR2 (germline): LGHDT, YNNKEL (reference sequence). V lost 1 base to trimming and J lost 6 bases, with 10 bases between them. The CDR3 is made up of 14 amino acids. CDR3 in DNA: TGTGCCAGCAGCCAAGGGGGCGGGGGTCAGCCCCAGCATTTT. Amino acids: CASSQGGGGQPQHF.

The V gene is TRBV4-2, the J gene TRBJ2-7; 7 nucleotides agree with TRBD1. Germline V CDR1 and CDR2: LGHNA, YNFKEQ. The V and J ends lost 4 bases and 1 base, in that order; junction bases with no gene match: 10. This CDR3 contains 16 residues. CDR3 coding DNA: TGTGCCAGCAGCCCCGAGGAAACAGGGGTTTCCTACGAGCAGTACTTC. Translating it yields CASSPEETGVSYEQYF.

The chain joins TRBV5-1 to TRBJ2-3; 8 bases agree with TRBD1. V was pared by 5 bases and J by 2 bases, with 4 bases of the junction left unmatched. Germline V lookup: CDR1 SGHRS, CDR2 YFSETQ. The CDR3 contains 14 residues. The DNA for the CDR3 is TGCGCCAGCAGTTGGACAGGGCTCACAGATACGCAGTATTTT. It encodes CASSWTGLTDTQYF.

This clone was seen a few times. V and J are TRBV19 and TRBJ1-3; no firm D call. The CDR3 extends over 13 amino acids. Germline CDR1 and CDR2: LNHDA and SQIVND (reference sequence). Trimming took off 2 bases at V and 2 bases at J, with 4 bases between the two ends. The CDR3 sequence is CASSILAGNTIYF. The CDR3, as DNA: TGTGCCAGTAGTATACTCGCTGGAAACACCATATATTTT. The whole variable domain, filled in from reference TRBV19 and TRBJ1-3, reads DGGITQSPKYLFRKEGQNVTLSCEQNLNHDAMYWYRQDPGQGLRLIYYSQIVNDFQKGDIAEGYSVSREKKESFPLTVTSAQKNPTAFYLCASSILAGNTIYFGEGSWLTVV.

The V and J genes are TRBV7-2 and TRBJ1-2; 7 nucleotides agree with TRBD1. The CDR3 sequence is 17 residues long. After removal of 5 bases from V and 4 bases from J, the junction contained 16 bases not matched to a gene. CDR1 is SGHTA, CDR2 FQGNSA, per germline. The CDR3 region is CASSMDRPRLGGYGYTF. CDR3 in DNA: TGTGCCAGCAGCATGGACAGGCCCAGACTTGGTGGCTATGGCTACACCTTC.

The V call is TRBV19, the J call TRBJ2-2, with TRBD1 matching over 12 bases. Germline CDR1 is LNHDA and CDR2 is SQIVND (reference sequence). Losses at the gene ends were 6 bases for V and 6 bases for J; bases not matched to a gene: 11. The CDR3 consists of 17 residues. CDR3 loop: CASSPFPGQGASGELFF. Written as DNA, the CDR3 is TGTGCCAGTAGCCCCTTTCCGGGACAGGGGGCTTCCGGGGAGCTGTTTTTT.